A single sample is the source of the 25 T cell receptor beta chains below, sequenced in a study of memory CD4+ T cells and cytomegalovirus serostatus (dated by TCRdb to about 2019). The library was prepared using the immunoSEQ multiplex PCR assay. TCRdb mirrors the immuneACCESS table, restricted to in-frame sequences. Some clones are absent from its copies; in checked studies, under half trace to an unresolved V gene, and the reason for the others is unknown. This sample holds tens of thousands of clones; about 80% were observed only once. The top ten hold about 2.7% of the sample. A FACSAria II was used to sort memory CD4+ T cells, defined as single viable CD3+CD4+CD8-CD45RO+ cells. The sample taken for sequencing was memory CD4+ T cells from blood. The source is an adult in good health and CMV-seropositive.

A few counts support this clone. This chain joins TRBV5-6 and TRBJ1-5, with 10 bases identical to TRBD1. Losses at the gene ends were 1 base for V and 5 bases for J; bases not matched to a gene: 3. This CDR3 is built from 15 residues. From germline, CDR1 is SGHDT and CDR2 YYEEEE. The CDR3 DNA reads TGTGCCAGCAGCTTGTTGGGACAGGGGTATCAGCCCCAGCATTTT. It is translated as CASSLLGQGYQPQHF.

The chain employs TRBV19 and TRBJ2-2, with a weak D call TRBD1 (5 bases). Trimming cost V 3 bases and J 1 base, with 6 bases left between them. The germline CDR1 and CDR2 sequences are LNHDA and SQIVND (reference sequence). The CDR3 runs 14 residues. In DNA, the CDR3 is TGTGCCAGTAGTATGGGGCAGAACACCGGGGAGCTGTTTTTT. Its translation is CASSMGQNTGELFF.

This rearrangement joins TRBV6-5 to TRBJ1-1; 8 bases agree with TRBD1. Germline CDR1 is MNHEY and CDR2 is SVGAGI. The CDR3 runs to 14 residues. V lost 4 bases to trimming and J lost 11 bases; unmatched junction nucleotides: 12. The CDR3 sequence is CASSSTKIRGRAFF. The DNA of the CDR3 is TGTGCCAGCAGTTCCACTAAAATCAGGGGGCGGGCTTTCTTT.

V usage is TRBV6-1 and J usage is TRBJ2-5; D is perhaps TRBD1 (6 bases). This CDR3 is built from 15 residues. Trimming shortened V by 7 bases and J by 2 bases, and 17 bases separated the two germline ends. Germline-derived CDR1 and CDR2 are MNHNS and SASEGT. CDR3 in DNA: TGTGCCAGCACCAAGGCAGGGGTAATACAAGAGACCCAGTACTTC. Translating it yields CASTKAGVIQETQYF.

The chain is built from TRBV27 and TRBJ1-2; D is ambiguous. CDR1 and CDR2 (germline): MNHEY, SMNVEV (reference sequence). V was trimmed by 2 bases and J by 8 bases, leaving 18 bases between them. This CDR3 is built from 15 residues. In DNA, the CDR3 is TGTGCCAGCAGTTTAGGTGGACTCTTCGGGGAAGGCTACACCTTC. This encodes CASSLGGLFGEGYTF.

The V gene is TRBV5-6, the J gene TRBJ1-2; D not resolved. The V gene lost 2 bases and the J gene lost 4 bases, with 12 bases spanning the gap. The CDR3 is made up of 14 amino acids. The germline V gene has CDR1 SGHDT and CDR2 YYEEEE. The CDR3 bases are TGTGCCAGCAGCTTAAATACGTTATCCTATGGCTACACCTTC. It is translated as CASSLNTLSYGYTF.

Here the CDR3 DNA reads TGTGCCAGCAGCCTAAACCACCAAGAGACCCAGTACTTC. Residues: CASSLNHQETQYF. The V and J genes are TRBV7-6 and TRBJ2-5; D uncertain. The germline CDR1 and CDR2 sequences are SGHVS and FNYEAQ. Trimming removed 5 bases from V and 0 bases from J, with 7 bases in between. The CDR3 covers 13 residues.

The rearrangement joins TRBV15 to TRBJ2-7, with D perhaps matching TRBD1 or TRBD2 (5 bases each). This CDR3 comprises 15 residues. The V end was cut by 3 bases, the J end by 0 bases, with 12 bases between. Germline V gene lookup returns CDR1 LNHNV and CDR2 YYDKDF (reference sequence). CDR3 amino acids: CATSSAQRGSYEQYF. The CDR3 bases are TGTGCCACCAGCAGCGCGCAGAGGGGCTCCTACGAGCAGTACTTC.

This chain uses TRBV9 with TRBJ2-7; possibly TRBD2 for D (6 bases). V lost 2 bases and J lost 0, with 12 bases in between. The CDR3 totals 15 residues. The germline CDR1 and CDR2 sequences are SGDLS and YYNGEE. The DNA of the CDR3 is TGTGCCAGCAGCGTTGGCGGGGCCTACTCCTACGAGCAGTACTTC. It codes for CASSVGGAYSYEQYF.

This clone was picked up many times. This rearrangement joins TRBV5-4 to TRBJ1-1; no reliable D call. Trimming cost V 1 base and J 10 bases, with 23 bases left between them. The CDR3 extends over 16 amino acids. Germline V gene sequence: CDR1 SGHNT, CDR2 YYREEE (reference sequence). Here the CDR3 reads CASSLIGDTTSKVAFF. The CDR3 DNA reads as TGTGCCAGCAGCTTGATCGGGGATACTACCTCGAAAGTAGCTTTCTTT.

The V and J genes are TRBV9 and TRBJ1-2; the D gene is possibly TRBD1 (5 bases). Germline V gives CDR1 SGDLS, CDR2 YYNGEE. The CDR3 is 13 amino acids. Deletions cut 1 base from V and 8 bases from J, with 12 bases between. CDR3 protein: CASSVFGRDGYTF. The CDR3 DNA is TGTGCCAGCAGCGTATTTGGCAGGGACGGCTACACCTTC.

The chain links TRBV29-1 to TRBJ2-3; D may be TRBD2 (6 bases). The ends were cut back, 3 bases at V and 1 base at J, with 17 bases in the middle. Germline assignment: CDR1 SQVTM and CDR2 ANQGSEA. The CDR3 loop spans 16 amino acids. CDR3 sequence (DNA): TGCAGCGTTGATGGGCTGCGGGAAGTCGGCACAGATACGCAGTATTTT. Translated: CSVDGLREVGTDTQYF.

The gene calls are TRBV5-6 and TRBJ1-2; 10 positions match TRBD1. Germline CDR1 and CDR2: SGHDT and YYEEEE. The CDR3 runs to 15 residues. V was pared by 4 bases and J by 6 bases, with 9 bases of the junction left unmatched. The chain's CDR3 is CASSPTGGSAHGYTF. In nucleotides, the CDR3 is TGTGCCAGCAGCCCGACAGGGGGCTCTGCACATGGCTACACCTTC.

V is TRBV6-5 and J is TRBJ2-7, with 8 positions matching TRBD1. CDR3 length: 13 residues. With 5 bases clipped from V and 7 bases from J, the junction kept 7 bases outside the gene matches. Germline V lookup: CDR1 MNHEY, CDR2 SVGAGI. CDR3 protein: CASSARDRQEQYV. CDR3 nucleotides: TGTGCCAGCAGTGCCCGGGACAGGCAAGAGCAGTACGTC.

V usage is TRBV9 and J usage is TRBJ2-3; no clear D. Trimming pared 7 bases from V and 2 bases from J, leaving 8 bases between. This CDR3 spans 12 amino acids. Germline-derived CDR1 and CDR2 are SGDLS and YYNGEE. DNA of the CDR3: TGTGCCAGCCCAGAGTACACAGATACGCAGTATTTT. Its translation: CASPEYTDTQYF.

The chain is built from TRBV19 and TRBJ2-5; TRBD2 matches at 8 bases. V lost 4 bases and J lost 4; bases outside the gene matches: 11. CDR3 length equals 16 residues. CDR1 and CDR2 from the germline V gene are LNHDA and SQIVND (reference sequence). The CDR3 DNA sequence: TGTGCCAGTAGTAAGAATTCGGGACTAGTGGGAGAGACCCAGTACTTC. This encodes CASSKNSGLVGETQYF.

V gene TRBV7-2 combines with J gene TRBJ2-7; 9 nucleotides match TRBD1. The germline CDR1 and CDR2 sequences are SGHTA and FQGNSA. J lost 4 bases, V lost 2 bases, and 6 bases had no gene match. This CDR3 is built from 15 residues. The CDR3 sequence: CASSLQGQGWYEQYF. In DNA, the CDR3 is TGTGCCAGCAGCTTACAGGGACAGGGCTGGTACGAGCAGTACTTC.

The chain combines TRBV19 with TRBJ2-1, with D hard to call. This CDR3 is 16 amino acids long. Trimming shortened V by 7 bases and J by 1 base, and 17 bases separated the two germline ends. Germline V gene sequence: CDR1 LNHDA, CDR2 SQIVND (reference sequence). The CDR3 nucleotides are TGTGCCAGTACCGACTTGAATTCAGTTTCCTACAATGAGCAGTTCTTC. Protein sequence: CASTDLNSVSYNEQFF.

This chain uses TRBV10-1 with TRBJ2-1; D tentatively fits TRBD1 or TRBD2 (5 bases each). The CDR3 loop spans 13 amino acids. The germline CDR1 and CDR2 sequences are WNHNN and SYGVQD (reference sequence). V shed 0 bases and J shed 14 bases, with 14 bases lying between them. The CDR3 reads CASSESGEANKFF. DNA for the CDR3: TGCGCCAGCAGTGAGTCGGGGGAAGCTAATAAGTTCTTC.

This chain connects TRBV5-1 to TRBJ2-3; D ambiguous. Per germline, CDR1 SGHRS and CDR2 YFSETQ. V was cut by 4 bases and J by 4 bases, with 10 bases left in between. The CDR3 spans 13 residues. This CDR3 reads CASSKVVSDTQYF. As DNA, the CDR3 is TGCGCCAGCAGCAAGGTAGTGTCAGATACGCAGTATTTT.

The chain links TRBV7-6 to TRBJ1-1; D remains unclear. Trimming removed 3 bases at V and 1 base at J, with 9 bases between. The CDR3 contains 14 residues. Looked up from germline, CDR1 is SGHVS and CDR2 is FNYEAQ. The CDR3 here is CASSFQGGNTEAFF. DNA of the CDR3: TGTGCCAGCAGCTTCCAAGGAGGGAACACTGAAGCTTTCTTT.

In nucleotides, the CDR3 is TGTGCCAGCAGCTCCAACCCGGGACAGGGGTACAATGAGCAGTTCTTC. It specifies CASSSNPGQGYNEQFF. The rearrangement links TRBV28 to TRBJ2-1; TRBD1 aligns across 10 bases. The CDR3 totals 16 residues. Germline V gene data show CDR1 as MDHEN and CDR2 as SYDVKM. After removal of 6 bases from V and 4 bases from J, the junction contained 9 bases not matched to a gene.

This chain links TRBV9 with TRBJ2-7, with 7 bases matching TRBD2. This CDR3 contains 14 residues. V gave up 2 bases and J gave up 3 bases; unmatched junction bases: 5. Germline V gene data show CDR1 as SGDLS and CDR2 as YYNGEE. The CDR3 protein is CASSVGGKDYEQYF. The DNA for the CDR3 is TGTGCCAGCAGCGTGGGGGGGAAGGACTACGAGCAGTACTTC. Combining the CDR3 with reference TRBV9 and TRBJ2-7 gives the whole variable domain DSGVTQTPKHLITATGQRVTLRCSPRSGDLSVYWYQQSLDQGLQFLIQYYNGEERAKGNILERFSAQQFPDLHSELNLSSLELGDSALYFCASSVGGKDYEQYFGPGTRLTVT.

The V and J genes are TRBV7-2 and TRBJ1-2, with D tentatively TRBD1 (5 bases). Germline values: CDR1 SGHTA, CDR2 FQGNSA. This CDR3 is built from 13 residues. Trimming shortened V by 5 bases and J by 4 bases, and 11 bases separated the two germline ends. CDR3 sequence reads: CASSAGGGYGYTF. In nucleotides, the CDR3 is TGTGCCAGCAGCGCGGGGGGTGGCTATGGCTACACCTTC.

The chain combines TRBV28 with TRBJ2-7; 15 nucleotides line up with TRBD2. The V and J ends lost 5 bases and 7 bases, in that order; junction bases with no gene match: 9. Germline V CDR1 and CDR2: MDHEN, SYDVKM. CDR3 length: 16 amino acids. The CDR3 loop reads CASSPGLAGGPNEQYF. Here the CDR3 DNA reads TGTGCCAGCAGTCCGGGACTAGCGGGAGGTCCAAATGAGCAGTACTTC.